This T cell receptor beta chain was identified during a study of shared clonotypes between healthy human individuals. Naive CD8 cells, CD45RO-negative and positively selected for CCR7, excluded terminally differentiated effector memory CD45RA+ cells. Germline V lookup: CDR1 MNHEY, CDR2 SMNVEV (reference sequence). This CDR3 contains 14 residues. V shed 6 bases, J shed 6 bases, and the junction held 7 bases outside the gene matches. This clone was found a few times. Genomic DNA per cell subset filled all wells of several immunoSEQ plates. TCRdb's table, derived via immunoSEQ multiplex PCR, lists solely in-frame clones and lacks some. Of around 620,000 clones in the sample, around 96% are singletons; the top ten hold over 0.09%.

The sample was naive CD8+ T cells sorted from blood. The sequence was collected from a woman aged 25 to 39 in good health. The chain employs TRBV27 and TRBJ1-5; 8 nucleotides line up with TRBD1. The CDR3 sequence is CASSRGQGGQPQHF. The CDR3 bases are TGTGCCAGCAGCCGAGGACAGGGCGGTCAGCCCCAGCATTTT.